This T cell receptor (beta chain) came from a study of cytomegalovirus exposure and HLA in healthy donors. Use of 60 Vbeta and 13 Jbeta primers characterized the PCR. TCRdb's copy holds only in-frame clones and misses some; the assay was immunoSEQ multiplex PCR. The sample lists fewer than 200,000 clones, roughly 85% seen once, with about 6.4% in the top ten. The clonotype was recovered from a man aged 40-55 years in good health and CMV-seropositive. Sequenced input: PBMCs.

DNA for the CDR3: TGTGCCGCTCTTGGGTCGGGGACTTCCAATGAGCAGTTCTTC. It encodes CAALGSGTSNEQFF. The rearrangement links TRBV6-1 to TRBJ2-1; D is perhaps TRBD2 (6 bases). V dropped 11 bases and J dropped 6 bases, with 20 bases sitting between them. The CDR3 totals 14 residues. Germline V lookup: CDR1 MNHNS, CDR2 SASEGT.